These 10 T cell receptor beta chains were all obtained from the same sample, sequenced in a study of blood T cell repertoires in COVID-19. Data came from immunoSEQ multiplex PCR; TCRdb stores just in-frame clones and leaves some out. Among approximately 220,000 clones listed, 87% were seen once. Sequencing was performed on PBMCs or T cells enriched from blood (not recorded which). The receptors were sampled from a woman in her twenties or thirties with acute COVID-19.

The CDR3 is CASRLATSWCGNQPQHF. As DNA, the CDR3 is TGTGCAAGTCGCTTAGCTACCTCGTGGTGCGGCAATCAGCCCCAGCATTTT. J is TRBJ1-5 and V is TRBV12-2. TRBV12-2 is an annotated pseudogene. CDR3 length: 17 amino acids.

This clone has more than one count but fewer than ten. The CDR3 DNA follows: TGTGCCAGCAGCCCCCCCCTGAGTTTCGTC. Amino acid sequence: CASSPPLSFV. J is TRBJ2-7 and V is TRBV13; D is uncertain. Germline V lookup: CDR1 PRHDT, CDR2 FYEKMQ (reference sequence). CDR3 length: 10 residues.

The chain carries TRBV7-9 and TRBJ2-2; D is uncertain. Germline V CDR1 and CDR2: SEHNR, FQNEAQ (reference sequence). Trimming took off 5 bases at V and 13 bases at J, with 14 bases between the two ends. The CDR3 runs 12 residues. DNA of the CDR3: TGTGCCAGCAGCCACGACTTAGGTGTGCTGTTTTTT. Translated: CASSHDLGVLFF. The variable domain in full, with the rest retrieved from reference TRBV7-9 and TRBJ2-2, is DTGVSQNPRHKITKRGQNVTFRCDPISEHNRLYWYRQTLGQGPEFLTYFQNEAQLEKSRLLSDRFSAERPKGSFSTLEIQRTEQGDSAMYLCASSHDLGVLFFGEGSRLTVL.

V is TRBV6-5 and J is TRBJ2-7; 9 nucleotides agree with TRBD1. The CDR3 consists of 15 residues. Trimming took 2 bases from V and 4 from J; bases not matched to a gene: 6. In germline, CDR1 is MNHEY, CDR2 SVGAGI. The CDR3 bases are TGTGCCAGCAGTTACAGCCCGGGACAGGGTTACGAGCAGTACTTC. Translation: CASSYSPGQGYEQYF.

This clone has just one count. The chain has TRBV5-6 and TRBJ1-2; 7 positions match TRBD1. CDR3 size: 19 residues. Germline trimming cut 2 bases from V and 2 bases from J; bases unmatched to any gene: 18. The germline gives CDR1 SGHDT, CDR2 YYEEEE. The CDR3 is CASSFRTGENYRINYGYTF. DNA of the CDR3: TGTGCCAGCAGCTTTCGAACAGGGGAAAACTATAGGATCAACTATGGCTACACCTTC.

This rearrangement joins TRBV19 to TRBJ1-2; D gene ambiguous. The CDR3 is 13 amino acids. Germline CDR1 LNHDA, CDR2 SQIVND (reference sequence). The V end was cut by 5 bases, the J end by 3 bases, with 10 bases between. CDR3 coding DNA: TGTGCCAGTAGTCCCGACACAGACTATGGCTACACCTTC. This codes for CASSPDTDYGYTF.

CDR3: CASSYPQRGDYNEQFF. CDR3 nucleotides: TGCGCCAGCAGCTACCCCCAGCGGGGGGACTACAATGAGCAGTTCTTC. This chain joins TRBV5-1 and TRBJ2-1, with 9 bases lining up with TRBD2. Unmatched junction bases numbered 7, after V lost 3 bases and J lost 3 bases. This CDR3 region has 16 residues. The V gene's germline CDR1 is SGHRS and CDR2 YFSETQ. Full variable domain (outside the CDR3, taken from reference TRBV5-1 and TRBJ2-1): KAGVTQTPRYLIKTRGQQVTLSCSPISGHRSVSWYQQTPGQGLQFLFEYFSETQRNKGNFPGRFSGRQFSNSRSEMNVSTLELGDSALYLCASSYPQRGDYNEQFFGPGTRLTVL.

The rearrangement uses TRBV19 and TRBJ1-1, with D perhaps TRBD1 (5 bases). This CDR3 has 16 residues. The V end was cut by 1 base, the J end by 4 bases, with 16 bases between. Germline V gene sequence: CDR1 LNHDA, CDR2 SQIVND (reference sequence). The DNA for the CDR3 is TGTGCCAGTAGTATAGGAAGTGACGGACATTTCACTGAAGCTTTCTTT. Translating it yields CASSIGSDGHFTEAFF.

V usage is TRBV7-2 and J usage is TRBJ2-3; 8 bases are shared with TRBD2. The CDR3 length is 13 residues. With V trimmed by 7 bases and J by 6 bases, 6 bases remained unmatched. Per germline, CDR1 SGHTA and CDR2 FQGNSA. The CDR3 is CASTRGGGDTQYF. DNA of the CDR3: TGTGCCAGCACCCGGGGGGGCGGGGATACGCAGTATTTT.

The J gene is TRBJ2-2, the V gene TRBV5-6; D unresolved. This CDR3 is built from 14 residues. Per the germline V gene, CDR1 is SGHDT and CDR2 is YYEEEE. Trimming took 4 bases from V and 0 from J, leaving 7 bases between them. In DNA, the CDR3 is TGTGCCAGCAGCCCTTCAGCGAACACCGGGGAGCTGTTTTTT. Translated, it gives CASSPSANTGELFF. The full variable domain, rest sourced from reference TRBV5-6 and TRBJ2-2, is DAGVTQSPTHLIKTRGQQVTLRCSPKSGHDTVSWYQQALGQGPQFIFQYYEEEERQRGNFPDRFSGHQFPNYSSELNVNALLLGDSALYLCASSPSANTGELFFGEGSRLTVL.